This paragraph reports one T cell receptor (beta chain). The antigen is unknown. The source of the sample is a study of CD8+CD57+ T cells in acquired aplastic anemia. Study summary: DNA recovered from sorted CD4+ and CD8+ cells had a mean of around 3.3 ug.

The V end lost 0 bases, the J end lost 1 base, and 6 bases lay between the germline ends. CDR3 length: 14 residues. Germline CDR1 reads WNHNN; CDR2 reads SYGVQD (reference sequence). The sequenced patients had an expansion of CD8+CD57+ cells seen by flow cytometry. It was genomic DNA that served as the template for profiling TCR beta VDJ and CDR3. MiXCR, run by TCRdb on the reads, gives a single entry per CDR3 protein. Of over 250,000 distinct CDR3 sequences in the sample, 50% to 65% were seen once. Whole-study findings and limits: Researchers report that around 31 CD8+ CDR3 sequences appeared in both patients and controls. Patients versus controls showed no significant CD8+ Simpson's diversity difference.

The chain is built from TRBV10-1 and TRBJ1-1, with unresolved D. The clonotype was recovered from a human donor with aplastic anemia. Sequencing was done on a sample of sorted CD4+, CD8+, or CD8+CD57+ T cells (not recorded which) from PBMCs. The CDR3 protein is CASSESTWNTEAFF. DNA of the CDR3: TGCGCCAGCAGTGAGTCAACCTGGAACACTGAAGCTTTCTTT.